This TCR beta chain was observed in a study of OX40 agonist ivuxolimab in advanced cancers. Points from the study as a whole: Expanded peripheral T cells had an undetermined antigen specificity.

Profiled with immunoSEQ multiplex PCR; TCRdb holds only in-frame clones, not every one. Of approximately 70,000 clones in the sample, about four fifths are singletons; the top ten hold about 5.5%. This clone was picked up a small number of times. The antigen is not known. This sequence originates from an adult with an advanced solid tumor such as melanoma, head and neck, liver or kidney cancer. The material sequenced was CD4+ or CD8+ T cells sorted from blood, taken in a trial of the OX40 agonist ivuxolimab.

In DNA form, the CDR3 reads TGTGCCAGCAGCATCCCGGGGACAGCGAATTGCTATGGCTACACCTTC. Translated: CASSIPGTANCYGYTF. The chain links TRBV21-1 to TRBJ1-2; TRBD1 is the table's D call and was not checked against the DNA. TRBV21-1 is a pseudogene. The CDR3 has 16 residues.